This T cell receptor (beta chain) was captured by sequencing in a study of cytomegalovirus exposure and HLA in healthy donors. Whole-study findings and limits: Highly shared variants forming one cluster were likely a sequencing artifact. In a later analysis, TCR association rates varied by HLA locus: DRB1 most, HLA-C fewest.

In the PCR, 60 Vbeta and 13 Jbeta primers were used. Sequencing used immunoSEQ multiplex PCR; TCRdb keeps in-frame clones, though not all of them. The sample lists 190,000 or so clones, about 79% occurring once. Germline CDR1 LNHDA, CDR2 SQIVND (reference sequence). With 4 bases clipped from V and 0 bases from J, the junction kept 20 bases outside the gene matches. The CDR3 totals 20 residues. With regard to this clone: The target antigen is unknown.

Among the donors, all were healthy bone marrow donors. The sample consisted of PBMCs. The chain recombines TRBV19 with TRBJ2-7; TRBD1 matches 8 bases. This TCR was sampled from a boy younger than 10 in good health and CMV-seronegative. DNA for the CDR3: TGTGCCAGTAGTACCTTCCTTATGCCCTGGACAGGGACGAGCTCCTACGAGCAGTACTTC. The encoded protein is CASSTFLMPWTGTSSYEQYF.